This T cell receptor beta chain was recovered during a study of shared clonotypes between healthy human individuals. Study as a whole: CD8 memory received one plate per donor, CD8 naive two, CD4 memory three and CD4 naive three.

In regard to this clone: As yet, its antigen is unknown.

Study outcomes and limitations: Donor clonotype sharing was expected to depend on sequencing depth. Limitation of the genetic and exposure-history diversity represented came from the few donors.

Using immunoSEQ multiplex PCR, the repertoire was profiled, and TCRdb retains in-frame clones only, with some absent. The data show around 1.4 million clones, 98% seen once. CDR1 SGDLS and CDR2 YYNGEE come from the germline V gene. The V end lost 4 bases, the J end lost 6 bases, and 13 bases lay between the germline ends. This CDR3 is 13 amino acids long. The sample taken for sequencing was naive CD4+ T cells sorted from blood. Subset meaning: CD45RA+ positively selected. The sequence derives from a young man in good health. V is TRBV9 and J is TRBJ1-1, with D perhaps TRBD1 (5 bases). CDR3 sequence (DNA): TGTGCCAGCAGCCCCCGGGGCGGGGCTGAAGCTTTCTTT. Translated: CASSPRGGAEAFF.